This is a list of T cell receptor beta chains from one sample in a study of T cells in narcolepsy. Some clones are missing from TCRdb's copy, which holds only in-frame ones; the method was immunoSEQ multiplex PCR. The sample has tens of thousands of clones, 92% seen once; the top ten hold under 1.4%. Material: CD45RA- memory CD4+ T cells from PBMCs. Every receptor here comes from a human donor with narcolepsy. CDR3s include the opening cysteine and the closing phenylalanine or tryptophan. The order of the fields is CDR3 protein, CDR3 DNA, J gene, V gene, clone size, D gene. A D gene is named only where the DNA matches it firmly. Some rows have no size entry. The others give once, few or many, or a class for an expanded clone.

cdr3_aa: CASSFKLRLAGVINEQFF
cdr3_nt: TGTGCCAGCAGCTTCAAACTCAGACTAGCGGGGGTTATCAATGAGCAGTTCTTC
j_call: TRBJ2-1
v_call: TRBV7-9
clone_size: few
d_call: TRBD2

cdr3_aa: CASTHGGANLGNTIYF
cdr3_nt: TGTGCCAGCACCCACGGAGGGGCGAATCTTGGAAACACCATATATTTT
j_call: TRBJ1-3
v_call: TRBV6-6
clone_size: NA
d_call: NA

cdr3_aa: CAISDSNQPQHF
cdr3_nt: TGTGCCATCAGTGATAGCAATCAGCCCCAGCATTTT
j_call: TRBJ1-5
v_call: TRBV10-3
clone_size: NA
d_call: NA

cdr3_aa: CASSKLGPTGELFF
cdr3_nt: TGTGCCAGCAGTAAACTAGGTCCCACCGGGGAGCTGTTTTTT
j_call: TRBJ2-2
v_call: TRBV6-5
clone_size: NA
d_call: NA

cdr3_aa: CASSPSTALGTGELFF
cdr3_nt: TGTGCCAGCTCACCCTCGACAGCACTGGGCACCGGGGAGCTGTTTTTT
j_call: TRBJ2-2
v_call: TRBV18
clone_size: NA
d_call: NA

cdr3_aa: CASSLRTSGRPPYEQFF
cdr3_nt: TGTGCCAGCAGCCTTAGGACTAGCGGGAGGCCCCCTTATGAGCAGTTCTTC
j_call: TRBJ2-1
v_call: TRBV7-8
clone_size: NA
d_call: TRBD2

cdr3_aa: CASSFGWRGSSYEQYF
cdr3_nt: TGTGCCAGCAGTTTTGGGTGGCGGGGGAGCTCCTACGAGCAGTACTTC
j_call: TRBJ2-7
v_call: TRBV28
clone_size: once
d_call: TRBD2

cdr3_aa: CASSPGQGFYEQYF
cdr3_nt: TGTGCCAGCAGCCCGGGACAGGGCTTTTACGAGCAGTACTTC
j_call: TRBJ2-7
v_call: TRBV7-9
clone_size: NA
d_call: TRBD1

cdr3_aa: CASSLDLLVGRETQYF
cdr3_nt: TGCGCCAGCAGCTTGGACTTATTAGTTGGTCGAGAGACCCAGTACTTC
j_call: TRBJ2-5
v_call: TRBV5-1
clone_size: NA
d_call: NA

cdr3_aa: CSVDSTNYGYTF
cdr3_nt: TGCAGCGTTGACAGCACCAACTATGGCTACACCTTC
j_call: TRBJ1-2
v_call: TRBV29-1
clone_size: NA
d_call: NA

cdr3_aa: CASSGPAINRVVYEQYF
cdr3_nt: TGTGCCAGCAGTGGCCCGGCCATTAACAGGGTAGTCTACGAGCAGTACTTC
j_call: TRBJ2-7
v_call: TRBV6-1
clone_size: NA
d_call: NA

cdr3_aa: CASSQEVGGTGELFF
cdr3_nt: TGTGCCAGCAGCCAAGAGGTAGGGGGCACCGGGGAGCTGTTTTTT
j_call: TRBJ2-2
v_call: TRBV4-2
clone_size: NA
d_call: NA

cdr3_aa: CASSRSGRPEGDIQYF
cdr3_nt: TGTGCCAGCAGTCGGTCGGGGCGTCCTGAGGGGGACATTCAGTACTTC
j_call: TRBJ2-4
v_call: TRBV2
clone_size: NA
d_call: NA

cdr3_aa: CASSLVGTLLGDTQYF
cdr3_nt: TGTGCCAGCAGCTTAGTGGGGACACTACTCGGAGATACGCAGTATTTT
j_call: TRBJ2-3
v_call: TRBV7-9
clone_size: NA
d_call: NA

cdr3_aa: CASSPRSGSYNEQFF
cdr3_nt: TGTGCCAGCAGCCCTCGTAGCGGGAGTTACAATGAGCAGTTCTTC
j_call: TRBJ2-1
v_call: TRBV11-2
clone_size: NA
d_call: TRBD2

cdr3_aa: CASSPRRGITEAFF
cdr3_nt: TGTGCCAGCAGCCCAAGGAGGGGAATAACTGAAGCTTTCTTT
j_call: TRBJ1-1
v_call: TRBV11-2
clone_size: NA
d_call: NA

cdr3_aa: CASWTAMNTEAFF
cdr3_nt: TGTGCCAGTTGGACAGCGATGAACACTGAAGCTTTCTTT
j_call: TRBJ1-1
v_call: TRBV19
clone_size: NA
d_call: NA

cdr3_aa: CASSPSTSAASYEQYF
cdr3_nt: TGTGCCAGCAGCCCCTCGACTAGCGCCGCCTCCTACGAGCAGTACTTC
j_call: TRBJ2-7
v_call: TRBV5-4
clone_size: NA
d_call: TRBD2

cdr3_aa: CASSLTQGWDTEAFF
cdr3_nt: TGTGCCAGCAGCTTGACACAGGGGTGGGACACTGAAGCTTTCTTT
j_call: TRBJ1-1
v_call: TRBV7-2
clone_size: NA
d_call: TRBD1

cdr3_aa: CASSDRTSGRVNEQFF
cdr3_nt: TGTGCCAGTAGTGACAGGACTAGCGGGAGAGTTAATGAGCAGTTCTTC
j_call: TRBJ2-1
v_call: TRBV19
clone_size: NA
d_call: TRBD2

cdr3_aa: CASSDGRRAGRRTDTQYF
cdr3_nt: TGTGCCAGCAGTGATGGTCGACGAGCGGGAAGGCGCACAGATACGCAGTATTTT
j_call: TRBJ2-3
v_call: TRBV2
clone_size: few
d_call: TRBD2

cdr3_aa: CASREGFGEQYF
cdr3_nt: TGTGCCAGCAGGGAAGGGTTCGGCGAGCAGTACTTC
j_call: TRBJ2-7
v_call: TRBV28
clone_size: NA
d_call: NA

cdr3_aa: CATQLGQYEQYF
cdr3_nt: TGTGCCACCCAACTAGGGCAGTACGAGCAGTACTTC
j_call: TRBJ2-7
v_call: TRBV28
clone_size: NA
d_call: NA

cdr3_aa: CASSIFRDKGTDTQYF
cdr3_nt: TGTGCCAGCTCAATCTTCCGGGACAAGGGCACAGATACGCAGTATTTT
j_call: TRBJ2-3
v_call: TRBV18
clone_size: once
d_call: NA

cdr3_aa: CASRPGTGAGANVLTF
cdr3_nt: TGTGCCAGCAGACCCGGGACAGGGGCTGGGGCCAACGTCCTGACTTTC
j_call: TRBJ2-6
v_call: TRBV27
clone_size: NA
d_call: TRBD1

cdr3_aa: CASSLELGYEQYF
cdr3_nt: TGTGCCAGCAGCTTGGAGTTGGGGTACGAGCAGTACTTC
j_call: TRBJ2-7
v_call: TRBV5-4
clone_size: NA
d_call: NA

cdr3_aa: CASRGGWGGGEQFF
cdr3_nt: TGTGCCAGCAGGGGCGGTTGGGGTGGGGGTGAGCAGTTCTTC
j_call: TRBJ2-1
v_call: TRBV5-6
clone_size: NA
d_call: NA

cdr3_aa: CASSISGLAGYEQYF
cdr3_nt: TGTGCCAGCAGCATTTCAGGACTAGCGGGGTACGAGCAGTACTTC
j_call: TRBJ2-7
v_call: TRBV11-3
clone_size: NA
d_call: TRBD2

cdr3_aa: CAGQALPSYEQYF
cdr3_nt: TGTGCCGGGCAGGCCCTTCCTTCCTACGAGCAGTACTTC
j_call: TRBJ2-7
v_call: TRBV7-3
clone_size: NA
d_call: NA

cdr3_aa: CSVEKWTSGDTDTQYF
cdr3_nt: TGCAGCGTCGAAAAATGGACTAGCGGAGACACAGATACGCAGTATTTT
j_call: TRBJ2-3
v_call: TRBV29-1
clone_size: NA
d_call: TRBD2

cdr3_aa: CASSDLDRPLRGYTF
cdr3_nt: TGTGCCAGCAGTGACCTCGACAGGCCACTTCGCGGCTACACCTTC
j_call: TRBJ1-2
v_call: TRBV6-4
clone_size: NA
d_call: NA

cdr3_aa: CASSYDRQYGYTF
cdr3_nt: TGTGCCAGCAGTTACGATCGTCAATATGGCTACACCTTC
j_call: TRBJ1-2
v_call: TRBV6-5
clone_size: once
d_call: NA

cdr3_aa: CASRSGQGSEAFF
cdr3_nt: TGCGCCAGCAGGTCGGGACAGGGCTCTGAAGCTTTCTTT
j_call: TRBJ1-1
v_call: TRBV10-2
clone_size: once
d_call: TRBD1